Presented here are 28 T cell receptor beta chains from one specimen sequenced in a study of OX40 agonist ivuxolimab in advanced cancers. Method: immunoSEQ multiplex PCR; TCRdb's copy keeps in-frame clones and lacks some. This repertoire shows 40,000 or so clones, just under 85% found once; its top ten account for about two fifths. The input for sequencing was CD4+ or CD8+ T cells sorted from blood, taken in a trial of the OX40 agonist ivuxolimab. All receptors derive from an adult with an advanced solid tumor such as melanoma, head and neck, liver or kidney cancer.

The chain links TRBV5-1 to TRBJ2-1; D remains unclear. The V gene lost 1 base and the J gene lost 0 bases, with 8 bases spanning the gap. CDR1 SGHRS and CDR2 YFSETQ come from the germline V gene. The CDR3 sequence is 15 residues long. In DNA form, the CDR3 reads TGCGCCAGCAGCTTGCCCAGTTTCTCCTACAATGAGCAGTTCTTC. Its protein product is CASSLPSFSYNEQFF.

V usage is TRBV5-1 and J usage is TRBJ2-7; possibly TRBD1 for D (6 bases). Germline-derived CDR1 and CDR2 are SGHRS and YFSETQ. The V end was cut by 1 base, the J end by 3 bases, with 14 bases between. This CDR3 comprises 15 residues. The CDR3 spells CASSLNRASIYEQYF. In DNA form, the CDR3 reads TGCGCCAGCAGCTTGAACAGGGCCTCCATCTACGAGCAGTACTTC.

This clone was detected only once. V gene TRBV5-4 combines with J gene TRBJ2-1, with 10 bases matching TRBD2. The CDR3 sequence is 15 residues long. Germline CDR1 reads SGHNT; CDR2 reads YYREEE (reference sequence). The V and J ends lost 3 bases and 5 bases, in that order; junction bases with no gene match: 5. The CDR3 sequence is CASSSGLAKDNEQFF. DNA of the CDR3: TGTGCCAGCAGCTCGGGACTAGCGAAGGACAATGAGCAGTTCTTC.

This clone was seen more than once but under ten times. V is TRBV29-1 and J is TRBJ1-2, with D uncertain. There are 12 residues in the CDR3. Germline CDR1 SQVTM, CDR2 ANQGSEA. Trimming stripped 6 bases from V and 4 bases from J, with 12 bases between. Here the CDR3 reads CSVRTDTYGYTF. The CDR3 DNA sequence: TGCAGCGTCCGAACCGACACCTATGGCTACACCTTC.

The rearrangement uses TRBV6-5 and TRBJ2-4; no definite D call. This CDR3 has 11 residues. The germline V gene encodes CDR1 MNHEY and CDR2 SVGAGI. V lost 6 bases and J 3 bases, leaving 3 bases between the germline ends. CDR3 bases: TGTGCCAGCAGGAACAAAAACATTCAGTACTTC. It translates to CASRNKNIQYF.

The rearrangement joins TRBV7-9 to TRBJ2-5; weak D call: TRBD2 (6 bases). The J call is uncertain, as TRBJ2-7 better fits the DNA end. This CDR3 region has 11 residues. From germline, CDR1 is SEHNR and CDR2 FQNEAQ (reference sequence). The CDR3 here is CASSWGDEQYF. CDR3 DNA: TGTGCCAGCAGTTGGGGGGACGAGCAGTACTTC.

V usage is TRBV28 and J usage is TRBJ1-3; no firm D call. There are 14 residues in the CDR3. With 3 bases removed from V and 3 bases from J, the gap between germline ends came to 9 bases. From germline, CDR1 is MDHEN and CDR2 SYDVKM. DNA for the CDR3: TGTGCCAGCAGTTTGAGCGGGGTTGGAAACACCATATATTTT. Translation gives CASSLSGVGNTIYF.

This rearrangement joins TRBV9 to TRBJ2-3; tentatively, D is TRBD1 (8 bases). This CDR3 region has 16 residues. Germline V CDR1 and CDR2: SGDLS, YYNGEE. Trimming shortened V by 3 bases and J by 2 bases, and 16 bases separated the two germline ends. The CDR3 sequence is CASSANRGGNTDTQYF. For the CDR3, the DNA is TGTGCCAGCAGCGCTAACAGGGGGGGAAACACAGATACGCAGTATTTT.

This clone is a singleton in its sample. The V call is TRBV6-1, the J call TRBJ2-1; D gene ambiguous. V was cut by 5 bases and J by 1 base, with 12 bases left in between. This CDR3 is 15 amino acids long. Germline loops: CDR1 MNHNS, CDR2 SASEGT. The CDR3, as DNA: TGTGCCAGCAGTCCCGGACCCCAGTCCTACAATGAGCAGTTCTTC. The encoded protein is CASSPGPQSYNEQFF.

The rearrangement links TRBV19 to TRBJ2-7; unclear D gene. Trimming shortened V by 3 bases and J by 6 bases, and 12 bases separated the two germline ends. CDR3 length equals 13 residues. Germline CDR1 LNHDA, CDR2 SQIVND (reference sequence). The CDR3 spells CASSMSFVGEQYF. CDR3 DNA: TGTGCCAGTAGTATGTCCTTCGTTGGCGAGCAGTACTTC.

This clone has a handful of counts. The gene calls are TRBV11-2 and TRBJ2-1, with 10 bases matching TRBD2. This CDR3 has 15 residues. Unmatched junction bases numbered 7, after V lost 5 bases and J lost 6 bases. Germline-derived CDR1 and CDR2 are SGHAT and FQNNGV. The CDR3 DNA is TGTGCCAGCAGCGCGAGCGGGAGGGCGGCCAATGAGCAGTTCTTC. Amino acids: CASSASGRAANEQFF.

The chain carries TRBV5-1 and TRBJ2-3; no reliable D call. The CDR3 contains 15 residues. Trimming cost V 0 bases and J 0 bases, with 8 bases left between them. Looked up from germline, CDR1 is SGHRS and CDR2 is YFSETQ. The CDR3 loop reads CASSLGTLSTDTQYF. The DNA of the CDR3 is TGCGCCAGCAGCTTGGGCACCCTTAGCACAGATACGCAGTATTTT.

V usage is TRBV19 and J usage is TRBJ2-1, with D possibly being TRBD1 or TRBD2 (6 bases each). The CDR3 is 16 residues long. The V end lost 7 bases, the J end lost 0 bases, and 16 bases lay between the germline ends. CDR1 and CDR2 from the germline V gene are LNHDA and SQIVND (reference sequence). CDR3 region: CASKKGGTRSYNEQFF. CDR3 bases: TGTGCCAGTAAAAAGGGGGGAACCCGCTCCTACAATGAGCAGTTCTTC.

The chain joins TRBV20-1 to TRBJ2-1; 7 bases match TRBD2. The CDR3 length is 11 residues. Germline trimming cut 5 bases from V and 13 bases from J; bases unmatched to any gene: 8. Germline-derived CDR1 and CDR2 are DFQATT and SNEGSKA (reference sequence). CDR3 sequence reads: CSAGRDYQQFF. DNA of the CDR3: TGCAGTGCTGGCCGGGACTACCAACAGTTCTTC.

The rearrangement uses TRBV6-5 and TRBJ2-1; no clear D gene. The V end was cut by 2 bases, the J end by 4 bases, with 12 bases between. CDR3 length: 15 amino acids. The germline V gene has CDR1 MNHEY and CDR2 SVGAGI. CDR3 protein: CASSYDTRAYNEQFF. The CDR3 DNA is TGTGCCAGCAGTTACGATACTCGAGCTTACAATGAGCAGTTCTTC.

The chain joins TRBV6-1 to TRBJ2-1; D may be TRBD1 (6 bases). The V and J ends lost 5 bases and 10 bases respectively, with 12 bases between them. CDR1 and CDR2 from the germline V gene are MNHNS and SASEGT. CDR3 size: 12 residues. The DNA of the CDR3 is TGTGCCAGCAGTAATACCGGGACAGAGCAGTTCTTC. It yields the protein CASSNTGTEQFF.

V and J are TRBV11-2 and TRBJ2-7; 8 bases align to TRBD2. Germline values: CDR1 SGHAT, CDR2 FQNNGV. V was clipped by 1 base and J by 4 bases; unmatched bases: 6. The CDR3 runs to 15 residues. The CDR3 protein is CASSLVPRGGYEQYF. The CDR3 DNA is TGTGCCAGCAGCTTAGTACCTCGGGGGGGGTACGAGCAGTACTTC.

CDR3 nucleotides: TGTGCCAGCAGCTCCAGGGGACAGGGGTTAATCGAGACCCAGTACTTC. This gives the protein CASSSRGQGLIETQYF. The chain uses TRBV7-9 and TRBJ2-5; 10 bases are shared with TRBD1. Germline V lookup: CDR1 SEHNR, CDR2 FQNEAQ (reference sequence). Trimming removed 4 bases from V and 5 bases from J; junction bases left unmatched: 10. CDR3 length: 16 amino acids.

The V and J genes are TRBV2 and TRBJ1-2, with 9 bases lining up with TRBD1. The J segment lost 8 bases and the V segment lost 2 bases, leaving 12 bases of the junction unmatched. Germline V gene sequence: CDR1 SNHLY, CDR2 FYNNEI. This CDR3 region has 16 residues. The CDR3 bases are TGTGCCAGCAGTGAACGGGTAGTTGGGACAGGGTTGGGCTACACCTTC. It is translated as CASSERVVGTGLGYTF.

This clone has just a few counts. The chain carries TRBV7-9 and TRBJ1-2; D not certain. V lost 5 bases and J lost 2, with 9 bases in between. Germline V gene lookup returns CDR1 SEHNR and CDR2 FQNEAQ (reference sequence). The CDR3 runs to 13 residues. This CDR3 is CASSGSLNYGYTF. The CDR3 DNA is TGTGCCAGCAGCGGATCACTAAACTATGGCTACACCTTC.

This clone occurred once. This CDR3 reads CASSPPDRARGYEQYF. The DNA of the CDR3 is TGTGCCAGCTCACCACCGGACAGAGCAAGGGGTTACGAGCAGTACTTC. The chain uses TRBV18 and TRBJ2-7, with D maybe TRBD1 (6 bases). The CDR3 contains 16 residues. Germline assignment: CDR1 KGHSH and CDR2 LQKENI. Trimming pared 0 bases from V and 4 bases from J, leaving 16 bases between.

V and J are TRBV6-1 and TRBJ2-7; TRBD1 agrees at 9 bases. Germline CDR1 MNHNS, CDR2 SASEGT. V shed 8 bases and J 5 bases; nucleotides not matched to a gene: 10. The CDR3 is 14 amino acids. CDR3: CASGTGTGIHEQYF. The DNA of the CDR3 is TGTGCCAGCGGAACCGGGACAGGGATCCACGAGCAGTACTTC.

The CDR3 spells CSVESGSEQYF. CDR3 DNA sequence: TGCAGCGTTGAGTCCGGGAGCGAGCAGTACTTC. This rearrangement joins TRBV29-1 to TRBJ2-7; D is perhaps TRBD2 (6 bases). V was clipped by 3 bases and J by 6 bases, with 9 bases between them. The CDR3 has 11 amino acids. Per the germline V gene, CDR1 is SQVTM and CDR2 is ANQGSEA.

The chain joins TRBV28 to TRBJ1-6; weak D call: TRBD1 (5 bases). Between the trimmed V and J ends, which lost 3 bases and 7 bases, there was a span of 22 bases. This CDR3 is 18 amino acids long. The germline gives CDR1 MDHEN, CDR2 SYDVKM. The CDR3: CASSLLSFVRARNSPLHF. The CDR3, as DNA: TGTGCCAGCAGTTTGTTATCTTTCGTCAGGGCGAGGAATTCACCCCTCCACTTT.

The J gene is TRBJ1-5, the V gene TRBV4-1; D uncertain. Deletions cut 1 base from V and 6 bases from J, with 16 bases between. Germline lookup yields CDR1 MGHRA and CDR2 YSYEKL. The CDR3 is made up of 16 amino acids. DNA of the CDR3: TGCGCCAGCAGCCAAGTCGGAGCCGGATTAGGTCAGCCCCAGCATTTT. The encoded protein is CASSQVGAGLGQPQHF.

This rearrangement joins TRBV4-1 to TRBJ2-5; 8 bases fit TRBD2. The CDR3 contains 15 residues. CDR1 is MGHRA, CDR2 YSYEKL, per germline. V lost 11 bases and J lost 5; bases outside the gene matches: 16. CDR3 amino acids: CASRLSGGAMETQYF. CDR3 coding DNA: TGCGCCTCTCGGCTGTCGGGGGGGGCTATGGAGACCCAGTACTTC.

The chain carries TRBV5-4 and TRBJ1-3, with D possibly being TRBD1 (5 bases). The CDR3 sequence is 16 residues long. Trimming took off 0 bases at V and 1 base at J, with 11 bases between the two ends. Germline CDR1 is SGHNT and CDR2 is YYREEE (reference sequence). CDR3 sequence reads: CASSLAGGVSGNTIYF. In DNA, the CDR3 is TGTGCCAGCAGCTTGGCCGGGGGGGTTTCTGGAAACACCATATATTTT.

V gene TRBV7-2 combines with J gene TRBJ2-1; tentatively, D is TRBD2 (7 bases). The CDR3 length is 16 residues. Trimming cost V 5 bases and J 7 bases, with 21 bases left between them. Germline V gene data show CDR1 as SGHTA and CDR2 as FQGNSA. CDR3 protein: CASSPEPGAGANEQFF. CDR3 bases: TGTGCCAGCAGCCCGGAACCCGGGGCGGGGGCGAATGAGCAGTTCTTC.